One sample yielded the 8 T cell receptor beta chains listed below, sequenced in a study of blood T cell repertoires in COVID-19. Sequencing used immunoSEQ multiplex PCR; TCRdb keeps in-frame clones, though not all of them. The table lists roughly 330,000 clones, over 75% of them singletons. Specimen: PBMCs or T cells enriched from blood (not recorded which). Receptor source: a woman aged 25 to 39 who had recovered from COVID-19.

This sequence joins TRBV11-1 and TRBJ1-1; the D is unclear. The CDR3 has 16 amino acids. Trimming left V 2 bases short and J 0 bases short, with 13 bases between. Germline V gene data show CDR1 as SGHAT and CDR2 as FQDESV (reference sequence). CDR3 bases: TGTGCCAGCAGCTTATCGTACACTATCATGAACACTGAAGCTTTCTTT. Translation gives CASSLSYTIMNTEAFF.

This chain uses TRBV6-2 or TRBV6-3 with TRBJ1-1; unclear D gene. Trimming pared 2 bases from V and 0 bases from J, leaving 13 bases between. This CDR3 contains 16 residues. CDR1 is MNHEY and CDR2 is SVGEGT in the germline V gene. CDR3 sequence reads: CASSYDGKLMNTEAFF. In DNA form, the CDR3 reads TGTGCCAGCAGTTACGACGGGAAGCTAATGAACACTGAAGCTTTCTTT.

This chain uses TRBV7-2 with TRBJ2-3; a possible D gene is TRBD1 (5 bases). The CDR3 has 14 residues. V gave up 1 base and J gave up 4 bases, with 9 bases separating them. The germline V gene encodes CDR1 SGHTA and CDR2 FQGNSA. The CDR3 protein is CASSLGQGPDTQYF. The CDR3 bases are TGTGCCAGCAGCTTAGGCCAGGGTCCAGATACGCAGTATTTT.

J is TRBJ1-5 and V is TRBV3-1 (or the pseudogene TRBV3-2); D unresolved. This CDR3 comprises 14 residues. CDR1 is LGHDT and CDR2 is YNNKEL in the germline V gene (reference sequence). V was trimmed by 3 bases and J by 13 bases, leaving 19 bases between them. The CDR3 nucleotides are TGTGCCAGCAGCCACGGGGATTTCGATCTGCCGCAGCATTTT. This codes for CASSHGDFDLPQHF.

V gene TRBV6-5 combines with J gene TRBJ2-7, with 7 bases aligning to TRBD1. There are 15 residues in the CDR3. Germline V gives CDR1 MNHEY, CDR2 SVGAGI. V gave up 7 bases and J gave up 6 bases; unmatched junction bases: 15. The CDR3 DNA follows: TGTGCCAGCACCCCTTTTTTCGACAGGGCGGGCGAGCAGTACTTC. Translated: CASTPFFDRAGEQYF.

This clone came up once. This sequence joins TRBV7-2 and TRBJ2-1; D possibly corresponds to TRBD2 (7 bases). V was clipped by 0 bases and J by 8 bases, with 11 bases between them. CDR1 is SGHTA, CDR2 FQGNSA, per germline. The CDR3 sequence is 14 residues long. This CDR3 reads CASSLAGGPYEQFF. CDR3 nucleotide sequence: TGTGCCAGCAGCTTAGCGGGGGGGCCCTATGAGCAGTTCTTC.

This sequence joins TRBV5-1 and TRBJ2-7; tentative D call: TRBD2 (5 bases). CDR3 length equals 14 residues. Germline V CDR1 and CDR2: SGHRS, YFSETQ. The V and J ends lost 4 bases and 1 base respectively, with 12 bases between them. The CDR3 DNA reads TGCGCCAGCAGCGGCCGGGATCCGTCCTACGAGCAGTACTTC. Protein product: CASSGRDPSYEQYF.

This clone was detected only a few times. CDR3 sequence reads: CASSSPRQGRGNQPQHF. CDR3 in DNA: TGTGCCAGCAGCTCTCCCCGACAGGGTCGAGGCAATCAGCCCCAGCATTTT. The V and J genes are TRBV11-2 and TRBJ1-5; 7 bases align to TRBD1. CDR1 and CDR2 (germline): SGHAT, FQNNGV. The CDR3 contains 17 residues. Germline trimming cut 4 bases from V and 2 bases from J; bases unmatched to any gene: 11.